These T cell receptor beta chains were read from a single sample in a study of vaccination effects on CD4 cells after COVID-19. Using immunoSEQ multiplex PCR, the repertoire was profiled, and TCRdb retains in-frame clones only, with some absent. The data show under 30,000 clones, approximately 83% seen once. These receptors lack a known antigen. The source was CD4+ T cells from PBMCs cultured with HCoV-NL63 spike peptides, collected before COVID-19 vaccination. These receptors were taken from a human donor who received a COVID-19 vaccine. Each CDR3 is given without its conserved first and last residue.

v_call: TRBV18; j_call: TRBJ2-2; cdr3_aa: ASSQDSPANTGELF
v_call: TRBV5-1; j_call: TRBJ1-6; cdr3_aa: ASSLGSSGTGDSPLH
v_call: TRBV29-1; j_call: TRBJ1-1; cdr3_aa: SGGLTEAF
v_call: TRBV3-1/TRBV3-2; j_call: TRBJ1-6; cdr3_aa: ASAFNRDSPLH
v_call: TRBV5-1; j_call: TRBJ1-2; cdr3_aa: ASSSGWTLTNYGYT
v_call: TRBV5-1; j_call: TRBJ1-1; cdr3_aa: ASSPTGPSAEAF
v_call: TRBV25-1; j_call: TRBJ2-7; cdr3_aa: ASSGFSDRDYEQY
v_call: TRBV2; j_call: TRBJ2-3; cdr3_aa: ASIPGRATADTQY
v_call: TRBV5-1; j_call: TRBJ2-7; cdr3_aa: ASSGIDRASYEQY
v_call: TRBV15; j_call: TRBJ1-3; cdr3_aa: ATSRDRQGTGNTIY
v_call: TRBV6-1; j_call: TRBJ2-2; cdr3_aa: ASSGQRGNTGELF
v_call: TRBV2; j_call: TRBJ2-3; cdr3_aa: ASSDQGAPDTQY
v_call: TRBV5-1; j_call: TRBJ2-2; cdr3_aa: ASSTSGNMMTGELF
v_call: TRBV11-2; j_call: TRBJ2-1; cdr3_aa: ASSSTDGYNEQF
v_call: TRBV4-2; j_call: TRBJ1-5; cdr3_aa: ASSHSGSNQPQH
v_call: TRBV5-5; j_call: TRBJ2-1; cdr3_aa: ASSWTLNEQF
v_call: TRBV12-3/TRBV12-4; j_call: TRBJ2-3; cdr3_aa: ATRDRGDTQY
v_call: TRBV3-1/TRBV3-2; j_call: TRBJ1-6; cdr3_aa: ASSQVLLGRSSYNSPLH
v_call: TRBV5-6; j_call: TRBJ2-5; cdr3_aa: ASHSLAGGETQY
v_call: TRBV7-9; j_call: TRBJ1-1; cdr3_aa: ASTGQGVTEAF
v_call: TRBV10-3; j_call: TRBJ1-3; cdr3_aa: AISESTRRGTNTIY
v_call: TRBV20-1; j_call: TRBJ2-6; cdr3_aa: SASPIDRAGANVLT
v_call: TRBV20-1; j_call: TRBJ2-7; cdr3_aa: SAREDYEQY
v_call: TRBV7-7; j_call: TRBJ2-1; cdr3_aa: ASSPAGSFWTGGNEQF
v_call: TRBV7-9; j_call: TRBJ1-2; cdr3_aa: ASSFSDYGYT
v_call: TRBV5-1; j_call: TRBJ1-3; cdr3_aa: ASKVGGPGNTIY
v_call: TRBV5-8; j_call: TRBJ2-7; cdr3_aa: ASSMGRYYEQY
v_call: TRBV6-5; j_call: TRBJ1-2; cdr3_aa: ASRGSANNYGYT
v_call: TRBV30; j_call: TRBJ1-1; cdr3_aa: AWSPGNTEAF
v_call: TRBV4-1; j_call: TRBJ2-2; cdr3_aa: ASSHDSYLGEPGELF
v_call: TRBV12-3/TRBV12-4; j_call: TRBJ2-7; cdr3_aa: ASSPSSGSRY
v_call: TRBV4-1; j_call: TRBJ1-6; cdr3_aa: ASSQEHRENSPLH
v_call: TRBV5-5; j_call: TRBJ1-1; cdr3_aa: ASSLTRDNTEAF
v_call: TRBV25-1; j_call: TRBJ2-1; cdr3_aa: ASSESRGLQF
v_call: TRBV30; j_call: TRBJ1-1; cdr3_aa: AWSVLRGRRANEAF